This T cell receptor beta chain derives from a study of blood T cell repertoires in COVID-19. The method was immunoSEQ multiplex PCR; TCRdb's version includes in-frame clones alone and lacks a portion of them. This repertoire shows some 260,000 clones, 70% to 90% found once; its top ten account for under 2%. The trim removed 0 bases at V and 4 bases at J, leaving 1 base unmatched. CDR1 is MNHEY and CDR2 is SVGEGT in the germline V gene. The CDR3 runs 14 residues. The clonotype originates from a man in his forties who had recovered from COVID-19. This chain links TRBV6-2 or TRBV6-3 with TRBJ2-5; 8 bases match TRBD2. Sequenced sample: PBMCs or T cells enriched from blood (not recorded which). The CDR3 DNA reads as TGTGCCAGCAGTTACTCGGCGGGGGGAGAGACCCAGTACTTC. Translation gives CASSYSAGGETQYF.